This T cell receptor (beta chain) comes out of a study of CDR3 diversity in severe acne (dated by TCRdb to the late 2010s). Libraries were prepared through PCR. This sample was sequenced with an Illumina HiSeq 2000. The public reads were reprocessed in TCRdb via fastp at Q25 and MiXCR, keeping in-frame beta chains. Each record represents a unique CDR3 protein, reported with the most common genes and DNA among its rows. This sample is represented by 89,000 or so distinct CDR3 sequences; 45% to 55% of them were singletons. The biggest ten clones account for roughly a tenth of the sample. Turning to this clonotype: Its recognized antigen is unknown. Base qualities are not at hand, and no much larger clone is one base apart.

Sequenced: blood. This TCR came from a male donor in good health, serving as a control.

The nucleotides are TGTGCCAGCAGCTTAGGACAGCAAGGGGGCTACACCTTC. Its protein is CASSLGQQGGYTF. The rearrangement combines TRBV7-9 with TRBJ1-2; D gene: possibly TRBD1, on 5 matching bases. Inclusive of the bounding cysteine and phenylalanine, the CDR3 is 13 residues long. The only DNA kept is the CDR3, 39 bases in frame from the first base. CDR1 and CDR2 are drawn from the germline V gene (reference sequence): SEHNR, FQNEAQ. Trimming removed 1 base from V and 8 bases from J, leaving 11 bases between the germline ends.